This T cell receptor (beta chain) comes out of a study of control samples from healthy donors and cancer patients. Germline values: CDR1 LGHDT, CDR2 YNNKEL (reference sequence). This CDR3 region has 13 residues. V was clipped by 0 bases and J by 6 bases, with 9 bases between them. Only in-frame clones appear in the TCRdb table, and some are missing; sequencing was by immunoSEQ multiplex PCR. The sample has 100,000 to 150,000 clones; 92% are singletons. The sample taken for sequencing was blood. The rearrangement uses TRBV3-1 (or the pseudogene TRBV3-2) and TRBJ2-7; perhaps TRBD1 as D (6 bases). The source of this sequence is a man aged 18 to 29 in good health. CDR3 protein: CASSQDRRGEQYF. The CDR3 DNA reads TGTGCCAGCAGCCAAGACCGCAGGGGCGAGCAGTACTTC.